These 5 T cell receptor beta chains were sequenced from one sample in a study of lymphopenia after photon versus proton radiotherapy. Sequenced by immunoSEQ multiplex PCR; TCRdb stores in-frame clones only, minus some. The sample records more than 60,000 clones, approximately 86% being singletons. Sequencing used peripheral blood, obtained from a patient treated with photon-based radiotherapy. These TCRs come from a man in his forties with gastric cancer.

This clone was seen only a few times. The rearrangement uses TRBV2 and TRBJ1-5, with TRBD1 as a possible D gene (5 bases). The ends were cut back, 8 bases at V and 5 bases at J, with 10 bases in the middle. The CDR3 sequence is 12 residues long. Germline CDR1 and CDR2: SNHLY and FYNNEI. DNA for the CDR3: TGTGCCAGCGGAGGAGGGGATCAGCCCCAGCATTTT. Its protein is CASGGGDQPQHF.

As concerns this clone: The same CDR3 is also encoded by other DNA sequences in this sample. This chain joins TRBV30 and TRBJ2-7, with 10 bases matching TRBD2. Germline lookup yields CDR1 GTSNPN and CDR2 SVGIG (reference sequence). The CDR3 is 13 residues long. V dropped 1 base and J dropped 3; count of bases not matched to a gene: 0. CDR3 residues: CAWSGLAGYEQYF. The CDR3 coding sequence is TGTGCCTGGAGTGGACTAGCGGGCTACGAGCAGTACTTC.

The chain employs TRBV6-1 and TRBJ2-5; D is uncertain. This CDR3 spans 13 amino acids. Germline-derived CDR1 and CDR2 are MNHNS and SASEGT. The V and J ends lost 6 bases and 5 bases respectively, with 13 bases between them. This chain's CDR3 is CASRLTVGETQYF. The CDR3 nucleotides read TGTGCCAGCAGACTCACGGTCGGGGAGACCCAGTACTTC.

The chain recombines TRBV5-4 with TRBJ2-7; D is perhaps TRBD2 (6 bases). Trimming cost V 2 bases and J 2 bases, with 8 bases left between them. The CDR3 has 13 amino acids. CDR1 and CDR2 from the germline V gene are SGHNT and YYREEE (reference sequence). In nucleotides, the CDR3 is TGTGCCAGCAGCTTCGGACTAACCTACGAGCAGTACTTC. Encoded protein: CASSFGLTYEQYF. Based on the CDR3 plus reference TRBV5-4 and TRBJ2-7, the full variable domain is ETGVTQSPTHLIKTRGQQVTLRCSSQSGHNTVSWYQQALGQGPQFIFQYYREEENGRGNFPPRFSGLQFPNYSSELNVNALELDDSALYLCASSFGLTYEQYFGPGTRLTVT.

In nucleotides, the CDR3 is TGCGCCAGCAGTGATCGAGGACAGGGGCTAAATCAGCCCCAGCATTTT. Translation gives CASSDRGQGLNQPQHF. V and J are TRBV10-2 and TRBJ1-5; 9 positions match TRBD1. The CDR3 loop spans 16 amino acids. The germline CDR1 and CDR2 sequences are WSHSY and SAAADI. V gave up 3 bases and J gave up 4 bases; unmatched junction bases: 7.